This T cell receptor beta chain is from a study of blood T cell repertoires in COVID-19. Study details: The United States, Italy and Spain supplied acute and convalescent COVID-19 samples.

Recruits, aged roughly 18 to 89 years, lived in some 25 US areas. The table came from immunoSEQ multiplex PCR; TCRdb's copy has only in-frame clones and leaves some out. In the table there are 120,000 to 150,000 clones, 70% to 90% of which are singletons. Sequencing was carried out using PBMCs or T cells enriched from blood (not recorded which). The source is a woman under 40 with acute COVID-19.

The CDR3 sequence is CASSDGAGVPYNEQFF. The CDR3 bases are TGTGCCAGCAGTGACGGGGCAGGGGTTCCCTACAATGAGCAGTTCTTC. This chain joins TRBV6-4 and TRBJ2-1; a weak D match, TRBD1 (6 bases). The length of the CDR3 is 16 residues. Trimming shortened V by 2 bases and J by 2 bases, and 13 bases separated the two germline ends. Germline CDR1 is MRHNA and CDR2 is SNTAGT.